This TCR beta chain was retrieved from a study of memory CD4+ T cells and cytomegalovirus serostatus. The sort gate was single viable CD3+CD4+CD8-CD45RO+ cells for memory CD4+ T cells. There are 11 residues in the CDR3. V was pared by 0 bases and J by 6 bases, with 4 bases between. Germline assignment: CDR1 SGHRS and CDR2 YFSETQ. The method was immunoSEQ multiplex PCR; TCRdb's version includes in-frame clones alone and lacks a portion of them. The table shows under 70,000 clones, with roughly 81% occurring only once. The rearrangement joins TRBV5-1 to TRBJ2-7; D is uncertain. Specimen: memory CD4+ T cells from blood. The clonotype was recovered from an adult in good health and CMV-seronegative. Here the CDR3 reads CASSLDAEQYF. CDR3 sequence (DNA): TGCGCCAGCAGCTTGGACGCCGAGCAGTACTTC.